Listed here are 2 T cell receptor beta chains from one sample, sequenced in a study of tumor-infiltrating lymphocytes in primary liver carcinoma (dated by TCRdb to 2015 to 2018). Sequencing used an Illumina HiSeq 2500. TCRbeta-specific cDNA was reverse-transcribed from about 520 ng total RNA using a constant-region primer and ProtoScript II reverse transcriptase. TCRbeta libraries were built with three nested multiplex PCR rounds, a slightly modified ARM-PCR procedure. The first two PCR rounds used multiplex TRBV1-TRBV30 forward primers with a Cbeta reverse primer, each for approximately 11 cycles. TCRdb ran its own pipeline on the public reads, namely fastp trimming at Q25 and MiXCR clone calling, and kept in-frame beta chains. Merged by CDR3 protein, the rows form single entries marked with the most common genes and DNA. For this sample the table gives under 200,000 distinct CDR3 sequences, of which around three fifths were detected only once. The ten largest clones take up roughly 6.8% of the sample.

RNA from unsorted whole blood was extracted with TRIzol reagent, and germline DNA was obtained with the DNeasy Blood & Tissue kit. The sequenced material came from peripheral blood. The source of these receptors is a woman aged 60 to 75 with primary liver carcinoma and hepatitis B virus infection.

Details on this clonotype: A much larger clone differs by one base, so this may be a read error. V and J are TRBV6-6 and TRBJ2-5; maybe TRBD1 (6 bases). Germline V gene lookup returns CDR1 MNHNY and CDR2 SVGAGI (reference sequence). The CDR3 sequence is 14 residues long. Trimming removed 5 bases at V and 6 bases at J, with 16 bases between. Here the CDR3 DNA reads TGTGCCAGCAGTCCTACAGGGAATGCGAAGACCCAGTACTTC. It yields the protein CASSPTGNAKTQYF.

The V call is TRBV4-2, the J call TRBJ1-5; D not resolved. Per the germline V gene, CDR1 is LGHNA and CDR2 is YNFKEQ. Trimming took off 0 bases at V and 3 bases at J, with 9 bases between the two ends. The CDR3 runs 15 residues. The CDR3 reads CASSQDARTNQPQHF. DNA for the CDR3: TGTGCCAGCAGCCAAGATGCCAGAACCAATCAGCCCCAGCATTTT.